Following are 2 T cell receptor beta chains from one sample sequenced in a study of T cell responses to AZD1222 COVID-19 vaccine. The protocol was immunoSEQ multiplex PCR, while the TCRdb copy is restricted to in-frame clones and leaves out a portion. This table holds fewer than 120,000 clones, roughly 89% found once. This specimen consisted of peripheral blood, obtained 28 days after the second AZD1222 dose. The receptors were sampled from an adult who received the AZD1222 COVID-19 vaccine.

The J gene is TRBJ2-5, the V gene TRBV7-8; possibly TRBD1 for D (5 bases). This CDR3 is built from 14 residues. CDR1 and CDR2 from the germline V gene are SGHVS and FQNEAQ. V was pared by 5 bases and J by 1 base, with 11 bases between. The CDR3 reads CASSPTRVQETQYF. The DNA of the CDR3 is TGTGCCAGCAGCCCTACCAGGGTCCAAGAGACCCAGTACTTC.

This CDR3 reads CASSLDPLSYNEQFF. The CDR3 DNA reads TGTGCCAGCAGCTTGGACCCCCTCTCCTACAATGAGCAGTTCTTC. The chain recombines TRBV5-5 with TRBJ2-1, with unresolved D. Germline V gene lookup returns CDR1 SGHKS and CDR2 YYEKEE (reference sequence). V lost 0 bases to trimming and J lost 0 bases, with 7 bases between them. The CDR3 length is 15 residues.